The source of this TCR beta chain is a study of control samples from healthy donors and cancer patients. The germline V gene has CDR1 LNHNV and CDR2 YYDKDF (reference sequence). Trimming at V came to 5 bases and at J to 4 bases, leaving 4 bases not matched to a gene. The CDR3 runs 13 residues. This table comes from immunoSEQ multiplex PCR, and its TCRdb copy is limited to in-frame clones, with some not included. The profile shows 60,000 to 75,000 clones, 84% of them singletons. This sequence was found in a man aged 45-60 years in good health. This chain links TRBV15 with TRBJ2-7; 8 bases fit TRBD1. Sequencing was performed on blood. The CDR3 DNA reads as TGTGCCACCAGCCCAGGGGGCGAATACGAGCAGTACTTC. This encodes CATSPGGEYEQYF.